This T cell receptor (beta chain) derives from a study of OX40 agonist ivuxolimab in advanced cancers. Turning to the study itself: Dose-escalation patients suffered from hepatocellular carcinoma, melanoma, renal cell or head and neck cancer. Prior anti-PD-1, anti-PD-L1 or anti-CTLA-4 therapy was allowed; around 43% had some. Points from the study as a whole: People who partly responded at 0.1-3.0 mg/kg had some of the least clonal expansion seen.

Comment on this clone: Its antigen is not known.

Germline-derived CDR1 and CDR2 are MNHNS and SASEGT. The CDR3 sequence is 15 residues long. Trimming took 4 bases from V and 0 from J, leaving 10 bases between them. Sequencing used immunoSEQ multiplex PCR; TCRdb keeps in-frame clones, though not all of them. Altogether 40,000 to 50,000 clones are present, around nine tenths being singletons, with the ten largest covering roughly 1.1%. The source is an adult with an advanced solid tumor such as melanoma, head and neck, liver or kidney cancer. The V call is TRBV6-1, the J call TRBJ1-3, with D unresolved. The sequenced sample was CD4+ or CD8+ T cells sorted from blood, obtained in a trial of the OX40 agonist ivuxolimab. The CDR3 sequence: CASSVSGNSGNTIYF. The CDR3 bases are TGTGCCAGCAGTGTATCCGGAAACTCTGGAAACACCATATATTTT.